One sample yielded the 19 T cell receptor beta chains listed below, sequenced in a study of blood T cells in healthy people across ages. A second PCR, run for about 6 to 12 cycles, used a sample-barcoded 5' primer plus a J-beta primer mix. TCRdb called the 5' RACE reads again in MiXCR, with one record for every CDR3 protein. The table lists some 670,000 distinct CDR3 sequences, 52% of them singletons, with 13% in the top ten. The sequencing input was blood. The receptor source for this set is an elderly woman in good health.

Worth noting for this clonotype: A much larger clone lies a single base off, so this may be a read error. The chain recombines TRBV5-1 with TRBJ2-1, with 10 bases identical to TRBD1. The germline gives CDR1 SGHRS, CDR2 YFSETQ. This CDR3 contains 16 residues. In DNA, the CDR3 is TGCGCCAGCAGCAGGACTCCGGGGACAGGGGTAAATGGGCAGTTCTTC. The encoded protein is CASSRTPGTGVNGQFF.

The chain has TRBV6-1 and TRBJ1-2, with TRBD1 matching over 10 bases. This CDR3 contains 14 residues. The V and J ends lost 9 bases and 3 bases, in that order; junction bases with no gene match: 7. Germline V gives CDR1 MNHNS, CDR2 SASEGT. CDR3 sequence reads: CASDRDRGDYGYTF. The CDR3 nucleotides read TGTGCCAGTGACCGGGACAGGGGAGACTATGGCTACACCTTC.

In regard to this clonotype: One end of the junction varies from germline; a read error may be responsible. The gene calls are TRBV30 and TRBJ2-3, with D tentatively TRBD2 (5 bases). Germline lookup yields CDR1 GTSNPN and CDR2 SVGIG (reference sequence). This CDR3 has 11 amino acids. CDR3 DNA sequence: TGTGCCGGGAGTATGAGTGATACGCAGTATTTT. Its protein product is CAGSMSDTQYF. Based on the CDR3 plus reference TRBV30 and TRBJ2-3, the full variable domain is SQTIHQWPATLVQPVGSPLSLECTVEGTSNPNLYWYRQAAGRGLQLLFYSVGIGQISSEVPQNLSASRPQDRQFILSSKKLLLSDSGFYLCAGSMSDTQYFGPGTRLTVL.

This chain uses TRBV5-1 with TRBJ2-7; 7 nucleotides align to TRBD2. Unmatched junction bases numbered 7, after V lost 2 bases and J lost 2 bases. The length of the CDR3 is 15 residues. Germline V gene lookup returns CDR1 SGHRS and CDR2 YFSETQ. The CDR3 DNA reads TGCGCCAGCAGCTTCTCCGGGAGGTCCACCTACGAGCAGTACTTC. Protein sequence: CASSFSGRSTYEQYF. Variable domain in full (rest from reference TRBV5-1 and TRBJ2-7): KAGVTQTPRYLIKTRGQQVTLSCSPISGHRSVSWYQQTPGQGLQFLFEYFSETQRNKGNFPGRFSGRQFSNSRSEMNVSTLELGDSALYLCASSFSGRSTYEQYFGPGTRLTVT.

The sample holds a few counts of this clonotype. The chain combines TRBV15 with TRBJ2-1, with TRBD2 matching 10 bases. Trimming removed 0 bases from V and 8 bases from J; junction bases left unmatched: 7. In germline, CDR1 is LNHNV, CDR2 YYDKDF (reference sequence). This CDR3 is 16 amino acids long. CDR3 in amino acids: CATSRDPLAGVDEQFF. Written as DNA, the CDR3 is TGTGCCACCAGCAGAGATCCTCTAGCGGGGGTGGATGAGCAGTTCTTC.

The chain has TRBV5-1 and TRBJ2-5; D perhaps matches TRBD2 (5 bases). Trimming left V 0 bases short and J 2 bases short, with 11 bases between. Germline V lookup: CDR1 SGHRS, CDR2 YFSETQ. The CDR3 length is 15 residues. The CDR3 loop is CASSLDLPGQETQYF. CDR3 coding DNA: TGCGCCAGCAGCTTGGACCTACCGGGGCAAGAGACCCAGTACTTC.

The sample holds many counts of this clonotype. DNA of the CDR3: TGTGCCAGCAGTTTCTCCGGGCGGCGGGTTGACCAGTTCTTC. It translates to CASSFSGRRVDQFF. This chain connects TRBV12-3 or TRBV12-4 to TRBJ2-1, with TRBD2 as a possible D gene (5 bases). This CDR3 has 14 residues. With 3 bases removed from V and 13 bases from J, the gap between germline ends came to 19 bases.

This clonotype was seen ten or more times. The rearrangement uses TRBV12-3 or TRBV12-4 and TRBJ2-7; D is ambiguous. With 4 bases removed from V and 3 bases from J, the gap between germline ends came to 4 bases. CDR3 size: 11 residues. The CDR3 sequence is CASSSYYEQYF. The CDR3 DNA sequence: TGTGCCAGCAGTTCGTACTACGAGCAGTACTTC.

As regards this clonotype: A much larger clonotype is one base distant, so this may be a read error. The chain couples TRBV3-1 to TRBJ1-6; TRBD1 is a possible D gene (5 bases). The CDR3 runs to 15 residues. Germline assignment: CDR1 LGHDT and CDR2 YNNKEL (reference sequence). The CDR3, as DNA: TGTGCCGGCAGCAACGTCGGGGACGCCAACTCACCCCTCCACTTT. Protein sequence: CAGSNVGDANSPLHF.

V and J are TRBV4-1 and TRBJ1-5, with D hard to call. The germline V gene encodes CDR1 MGHRA and CDR2 YSYEKL. This CDR3 region has 14 residues. The V gene lost 2 bases and the J gene lost 4 bases, with 9 bases spanning the gap. The CDR3 protein is CASSQQGPNQPQHF. The CDR3 nucleotides are TGCGCCAGCAGCCAACAAGGCCCTAATCAGCCCCAGCATTTT.

The chain uses TRBV7-8 and TRBJ2-1, with D perhaps matching TRBD2 (6 bases). The germline V gene has CDR1 SGHVS and CDR2 FQNEAQ. The CDR3 is 15 amino acids. Trimming took 5 bases from V and 9 from J, leaving 20 bases between them. The CDR3 loop is CASSPPSSRRGEQFF. The CDR3 DNA reads as TGTGCCAGCAGCCCTCCTTCCTCCCGGAGGGGTGAGCAGTTCTTC.

In its sample, this clonotype was seen a few times. This chain joins TRBV20-1 and TRBJ2-1; no firm D call. Per the germline V gene, CDR1 is DFQATT and CDR2 is SNEGSKA (reference sequence). This CDR3 has 13 amino acids. Trimming left V 6 bases short and J 5 bases short, with 14 bases between. The CDR3 nucleotides read TGCAGTGCACGTCAACCCGCCAACAATGAGCAGTTCTTC. It yields the protein CSARQPANNEQFF.

This clonotype was found a few times. The rearrangement links TRBV6-5 to TRBJ2-1; no clear D. V was cut by 6 bases and J by 0 bases, with 6 bases left in between. Germline V CDR1 and CDR2: MNHEY, SVGAGI. The CDR3 extends over 13 amino acids. CDR3 coding DNA: TGTGCCAGCAGGGATGCCTCCTACAATGAGCAGTTCTTC. Translating it yields CASRDASYNEQFF.

The rearrangement links TRBV2 to TRBJ1-6; D ambiguous. CDR3 size: 13 residues. Germline lookup yields CDR1 SNHLY and CDR2 FYNNEI. Trimming took off 8 bases at V and 7 bases at J, with 12 bases between the two ends. The CDR3 region is CASLPPGNSPLHF. CDR3 bases: TGTGCCAGCCTCCCGCCTGGAAATTCACCCCTCCACTTT.

The rearrangement links TRBV6-5 to TRBJ2-5, with 10 bases that match TRBD1. V was clipped by 6 bases and J by 4 bases; unmatched bases: 5. CDR3 length equals 14 residues. Germline lookup yields CDR1 MNHEY and CDR2 SVGAGI. In DNA form, the CDR3 reads TGTGCCAGCAGCTTGACAGGGGGCGGAGAGACCCAGTACTTC. Amino acids: CASSLTGGGETQYF.

The chain uses TRBV4-1 and TRBJ2-6; no clear D. Germline assignment: CDR1 MGHRA and CDR2 YSYEKL. The CDR3 loop spans 16 amino acids. Deletions cut 4 bases from V and 2 bases from J, with 12 bases between. The CDR3 nucleotides are TGCGCCAGCAGCCTCAAAGTAGGGACTGGGGCCAACGTCCTGACTTTC. This gives the protein CASSLKVGTGANVLTF.

The gene calls are TRBV9 and TRBJ1-5, with TRBD1 identical over 11 bases. V lost 4 bases to trimming and J lost 5 bases; unmatched junction nucleotides: 5. CDR3 size: 15 residues. Germline V CDR1 and CDR2: SGDLS, YYNGEE. The CDR3 sequence is CASSLGQGADQPQHF. DNA of the CDR3: TGTGCCAGCAGCCTCGGACAGGGGGCGGATCAGCCCCAGCATTTT.

This clonotype occurred many times. The rearrangement uses TRBV7-2 and TRBJ2-3; D not resolved. The V gene's germline CDR1 is SGHTA and CDR2 FQGNSA. V gave up 2 bases and J gave up 2 bases, with 8 bases separating them. There are 14 residues in the CDR3. For the CDR3, the DNA is TGTGCCAGCAGCTTAATACGGCACACAGATACGCAGTATTTT. Translating it yields CASSLIRHTDTQYF.

To note about this clonotype: A read error is possible here, since a much larger clone lies one base away. The V call is TRBV4-1, the J call TRBJ2-1, with D unclear. Germline loops: CDR1 MGHRA, CDR2 YSYEKL. The CDR3 extends over 12 amino acids. The V and J ends lost 3 bases and 6 bases respectively, with 6 bases between them. CDR3 in DNA: TGCGCCAGCAGCCAGTACAGCAATGAGCAGTTCTTC. Translating it yields CASSQYSNEQFF.